The clone carrying this T cell receptor (beta chain) was found a few times. Its target is unknown. An end of the junction does not agree with germline; a read error may underlie this. This entry belongs to a study of response to subunit inactivated influenza vaccine. TCRdb itself ran the RT-PCR reads through MiXCR, one entry per CDR3 protein. The sample lists some 520,000 distinct CDR3 sequences, 15% to 20% seen once, with less than 4% in the top ten. The CDR3 contains 12 residues. Findings and limits, study-wide: Seasonal influenza vaccination, on each occasion, was suggested by the authors to recruit few new T cells.

The sequence came from a man between 50 and 75 years old who received an inactivated influenza vaccine. Here the sequenced sample was CD4+ T cells sorted from PBMCs, taken less than 30 months after vaccination. The rearrangement links TRBV12-3 or TRBV12-4 to TRBJ2-5, with 7 bases identical to TRBD2. CDR3 amino acids: CASSPLGTSVNF. The DNA of the CDR3 is TGTGCCAGCAGCCCTTTGGGTACTAGCGTCAACTTC.